This TCR beta chain was identified during a study of T cell responses to AZD1222 COVID-19 vaccine. General study points: The number of AZD1222 recipients seropositive at baseline was only 5 to 7. Clonal diversity may have been underestimated, and the donors were mostly white British, with more females than males.

TCRdb's table, derived via immunoSEQ multiplex PCR, lists solely in-frame clones and lacks some. The data show roughly 100,000 clones, with over 80% seen just once and 20% held by the top ten. As regards this clone: Its specificity is unknown.

From germline, CDR1 is MDHEN and CDR2 SYDVKM. V lost 5 bases and J lost 7, with 14 bases in between. The CDR3 has 14 residues. This rearrangement joins TRBV28 to TRBJ1-4; TRBD1 might be the D (5 bases). This sample comprised peripheral blood, obtained on day 0 of AZD1222 vaccination. This TCR derives from an adult in good health. In DNA form, the CDR3 reads TGTGCCAGCAGTCAGGGACCGGGGCGTGAAAAACTGTTTTTT. Translation gives CASSQGPGREKLFF.